Below, 16 T cell receptor beta chains from the same sample are listed, as sequenced in a study of cytomegalovirus exposure and HLA in healthy donors. Vbeta (60) and Jbeta (13) primers were used in the PCR. Clones were read by immunoSEQ multiplex PCR, and TCRdb kept only the in-frame ones, dropping some. The sample has some 79,000 clones; around three fifths are singletons. Material for sequencing was PBMCs. These receptors were collected from a woman between 40 and 55 years old in good health and CMV-seropositive.

This clone was seen a single time. This chain uses TRBV7-8 with TRBJ2-1; D may be TRBD2 (5 bases). The germline V gene has CDR1 SGHVS and CDR2 FQNEAQ. The length of the CDR3 is 18 residues. V shed 5 bases and J shed 2 bases, with 22 bases lying between them. The CDR3, as DNA: TGTGCCAGCAGCGACTGGCTAGCCCGGAGAGGAACCTACAATGAGCAGTTCTTC. Translation: CASSDWLARRGTYNEQFF.

This clone is deemed large (0.1 to 1%). The chain joins TRBV5-5 to TRBJ2-6; TRBD1 matches 9 bases. Trimming removed 0 bases from V and 3 bases from J; junction bases left unmatched: 10. Germline CDR1 SGHKS, CDR2 YYEKEE (reference sequence). The CDR3 loop spans 19 amino acids. The CDR3 nucleotides read TGTGCCAGCAGCTTGGGCGGGACAGGGTTGAGTCATGGGGCCAACGTCCTGACTTTC. Translating it yields CASSLGGTGLSHGANVLTF.

The chain is built from TRBV13 and TRBJ2-2; D not certain. In germline, CDR1 is PRHDT, CDR2 FYEKMQ (reference sequence). The CDR3 totals 12 residues. V gave up 5 bases and J gave up 4 bases, with 5 bases separating them. CDR3 sequence: CASSPFTGELFF. The CDR3 DNA sequence: TGTGCCAGCAGCCCTTTCACCGGGGAGCTGTTTTTT.

This chain connects TRBV10-1 to TRBJ1-5, with D perhaps TRBD1 (5 bases). V shed 9 bases and J shed 0 bases, with 15 bases lying between them. CDR1 and CDR2 (germline): WNHNN, SYGVQD (reference sequence). This CDR3 comprises 15 residues. The CDR3 reads CAREKQVYSNQPQHF. The CDR3 DNA reads as TGCGCCAGAGAGAAACAGGTCTATAGCAATCAGCCCCAGCATTTT.

CDR3 DNA: TGCGCCAGCAGCGATGGACAGGGGCTGGATGAAAAACTGTTTTTT. It specifies CASSDGQGLDEKLFF. The chain uses TRBV10-1 and TRBJ1-4; 9 bases map to TRBD1. Per the germline V gene, CDR1 is WNHNN and CDR2 is SYGVQD (reference sequence). The CDR3 totals 15 residues. V dropped 6 bases and J dropped 6; count of bases not matched to a gene: 8.

The chain carries TRBV30 and TRBJ1-5, with TRBD1 matching over 7 bases. This CDR3 region has 15 residues. V lost 1 base to trimming and J lost 5 bases; unmatched junction nucleotides: 8. Germline lookup yields CDR1 GTSNPN and CDR2 SVGIG (reference sequence). The CDR3 loop reads CAWSARTGSYQPQHF. The CDR3 DNA follows: TGTGCCTGGAGTGCCCGGACAGGATCTTATCAGCCCCAGCATTTT.

The chain combines TRBV16 with TRBJ2-1; D is unclear. V dropped 8 bases and J dropped 0 bases, with 11 bases sitting between them. The CDR3 is made up of 14 amino acids. From germline, CDR1 is KGHSY and CDR2 FQNENV. CDR3 in DNA: TGTGCCAGCCGCCGAGATCGCTCCTACAATGAGCAGTTCTTC. Its protein is CASRRDRSYNEQFF.

The CDR3 DNA sequence: TGTGCCAGCAGTTACTCCCAGGGGGCCACTGAAGCTTTCTTT. This translates into CASSYSQGATEAFF. The V gene is TRBV6-5, the J gene TRBJ1-1, with TRBD1 matching 8 bases. The CDR3 contains 14 residues. J lost 4 bases, V lost 0 bases, and 1 base had no gene match. Germline assignment: CDR1 MNHEY and CDR2 SVGAGI.

V and J are TRBV4-3 and TRBJ2-1; TRBD2 might be the D (6 bases). Germline-derived CDR1 and CDR2 are LGHNA and YSLEER. Trimming took off 0 bases at V and 5 bases at J, with 14 bases between the two ends. The length of the CDR3 is 16 residues. The CDR3 coding sequence is TGCGCCAGCAGCCAAGACTCTGGAGGGCCCCACAATGAGCAGTTCTTC. It codes for CASSQDSGGPHNEQFF.

This clone was seen only once. The chain uses TRBV7-3 and TRBJ2-7; 12 positions match TRBD2. Germline V lookup: CDR1 SGHTA, CDR2 FQGTGA. The V segment lost 5 bases and the J segment 1 base; nucleotides outside the gene matches: 9. The CDR3 runs 17 residues. CDR3 protein: CASSADPGLAGSYEQYF. The CDR3 DNA reads as TGTGCCAGCAGCGCCGACCCAGGACTAGCGGGATCCTACGAGCAGTACTTC.

Worth noting for this clone: The junction differs from germline at one of its ends, possibly a read error. J is TRBJ2-6 and V is TRBV5-4, with D maybe TRBD1 (5 bases). CDR1 is SGHNT and CDR2 is YYREEE in the germline V gene (reference sequence). CDR3 size: 15 residues. The CDR3: CASSLGGSGANVLTF. The CDR3 DNA reads as TGTGCCAGCAGCTTGGGGGGCTCTGGGGCCAACGTCCTAACTTTC.

The V and J genes are TRBV5-6 and TRBJ2-7, with 10 bases aligning to TRBD1. Germline CDR1 and CDR2: SGHDT and YYEEEE. This CDR3 contains 18 residues. The J segment lost 4 bases and the V segment lost 2 bases, leaving 15 bases of the junction unmatched. CDR3 nucleotide sequence: TGTGCCAGCAGCTTCCGGGACAGGGGACGCTTGGTTCGTTACGAGCAGTACTTC. Translation gives CASSFRDRGRLVRYEQYF.

The chain is built from TRBV2 and TRBJ2-1; 9 bases are shared with TRBD2. CDR1 is SNHLY, CDR2 FYNNEI, per germline. J lost 6 bases, V lost 5 bases, and 8 bases had no gene match. CDR3 length: 15 amino acids. CDR3 residues: CASSTSAGGSNEQFF. The CDR3 DNA follows: TGTGCCAGCAGTACCTCGGCGGGAGGGTCCAATGAGCAGTTCTTC.

This clone came up a few times. The rearrangement uses TRBV27 and TRBJ1-1, with a weak D call TRBD1 (5 bases). From germline, CDR1 is MNHEY and CDR2 SMNVEV (reference sequence). Trimming took off 3 bases at V and 4 bases at J, with 15 bases between the two ends. The CDR3 extends over 15 amino acids. The CDR3 nucleotides are TGTGCCAGCAGTTTCGGTCCCCCGGGGGTCACTGAAGCTTTCTTT. Translating gives CASSFGPPGVTEAFF.

The rearrangement uses TRBV6-5 and TRBJ1-2, with TRBD1 matching 7 bases. CDR1 and CDR2 from the germline V gene are MNHEY and SVGAGI. With 7 bases clipped from V and 7 bases from J, the junction kept 6 bases outside the gene matches. CDR3 length: 12 amino acids. For the CDR3, the DNA is TGTGCCAGCACTGACAGGGTTGGTGGCTACACCTTC. Its protein product is CASTDRVGGYTF.

The sample holds one count of this clone. The J gene is TRBJ2-1, the V gene TRBV2; TRBD2 matches at 14 bases. CDR1 and CDR2 from the germline V gene are SNHLY and FYNNEI. The CDR3 length is 16 residues. Germline trimming cut 4 bases from V and 9 bases from J; bases unmatched to any gene: 8. CDR3: CASSVHGTSGRGEQFF. In DNA form, the CDR3 reads TGTGCCAGCAGTGTGCACGGGACTAGCGGGAGAGGTGAGCAGTTCTTC. The full variable domain, completed using reference TRBV2 and TRBJ2-1, is EPEVTQTPSHQVTQMGQEVILRCVPISNHLYFYWYRQILGQKVEFLVSFYNNEISEKSEIFDDQFSVERPDGSNFTLKIRSTKLEDSAMYFCASSVHGTSGRGEQFFGPGTRLTVL.